What follows are 11 T cell receptor beta chains derived from one specimen sequenced in a study of cytomegalovirus exposure and HLA in healthy donors. The study ran its PCR with 60 Vbeta and 13 Jbeta primers. Assay: immunoSEQ multiplex PCR; the TCRdb copy retains only in-frame clones and omits some. With approximately 37,000 clones in the sample, the ten largest clones hold 5.9%. Material: PBMCs. These receptors were taken from a human donor in good health.

In the case of this clone: A junction end diverges from the germline sequence, so it may reflect a read error. The rearrangement links TRBV6-5 to TRBJ2-5; TRBD2 matches at 8 bases. Germline CDR1 and CDR2: MNHEY and SVGAGI. This CDR3 is built from 14 residues. The CDR3 nucleotides are TGTGCCAGCAGTTACCCGGGGGGGGGTGAGAACCAGTACTTC. This codes for CASSYPGGGENQYF.

The CDR3: CASSADRGGNTIYF. The CDR3, as DNA: TGTGCCAGCAGCGCCGACAGGGGTGGAAACACCATATATTTT. V and J are TRBV9 and TRBJ1-3, with TRBD1 matching 8 bases. The CDR3 is 14 amino acids. The V segment lost 3 bases and the J segment 3 bases; nucleotides outside the gene matches: 2. Germline CDR1 is SGDLS and CDR2 is YYNGEE.

The chain is built from TRBV14 and TRBJ1-1, with 7 bases fitting TRBD1. The CDR3 sequence is 17 residues long. Unmatched junction bases numbered 13, after V lost 0 bases and J lost 6 bases. Germline assignment: CDR1 SGHDN and CDR2 FVKESK. CDR3 in DNA: TGTGCCAGCAGCCAAGATCCCTTGGGCAGGGGGGATTCTGAAGCTTTCTTT. Translation gives CASSQDPLGRGDSEAFF.

V gene TRBV18 combines with J gene TRBJ1-2; D is possibly TRBD1 (5 bases). Trimming removed 8 bases from V and 5 bases from J, with 15 bases in between. This CDR3 spans 13 amino acids. Germline lookup yields CDR1 KGHSH and CDR2 LQKENI. CDR3 residues: CASASGIGYGYTF. CDR3 DNA sequence: TGTGCCAGCGCTTCAGGGATTGGATATGGCTACACCTTC.

The chain employs TRBV5-1 and TRBJ2-2, with D possibly TRBD1 on 6 matching bases. The V end lost 4 bases, the J end lost 2 bases, and 9 bases lay between the germline ends. This CDR3 region has 14 residues. Germline lookup yields CDR1 SGHRS and CDR2 YFSETQ. CDR3 bases: TGCGCCAGCAGCCTGGACAGTAACACCGGGGAGCTGTTTTTT. Translated, it gives CASSLDSNTGELFF. Together with reference TRBV5-1 and TRBJ2-2, the CDR3 gives the full variable domain: KAGVTQTPRYLIKTRGQQVTLSCSPISGHRSVSWYQQTPGQGLQFLFEYFSETQRNKGNFPGRFSGRQFSNSRSEMNVSTLELGDSALYLCASSLDSNTGELFFGEGSRLTVL.

V and J are TRBV28 and TRBJ1-1; D not certain. Germline V gene data show CDR1 as MDHEN and CDR2 as SYDVKM. The V gene lost 2 bases and the J gene lost 4 bases, with 8 bases spanning the gap. The CDR3 runs to 13 residues. DNA of the CDR3: TGTGCCAGCAGTTTAGTAGTGTCCACTGAAGCTTTCTTT. Amino acid sequence: CASSLVVSTEAFF.

J is TRBJ2-7 and V is TRBV28, with 8 bases matching TRBD1. V shed 5 bases, J shed 1 base, and the junction held 7 bases outside the gene matches. This CDR3 spans 15 amino acids. The germline CDR1 and CDR2 sequences are MDHEN and SYDVKM. The CDR3 nucleotides are TGTGCCAGCAGTATGACGGGACAGGCTTCCTACGAGCAGTACTTC. It is translated as CASSMTGQASYEQYF.

For the CDR3, the DNA is TGTGCCAGCAGCTTACAGGGGGCGCACACCGGGGAGCTGTTTTTT. Its protein product is CASSLQGAHTGELFF. V is TRBV7-3 and J is TRBJ2-2, with 8 positions matching TRBD1. The CDR3 totals 15 residues. The germline V gene encodes CDR1 SGHTA and CDR2 FQGTGA. The J segment lost 3 bases and the V segment lost 2 bases, leaving 2 bases of the junction unmatched.

This sequence joins TRBV30 and TRBJ1-1, with D tentatively TRBD1 (6 bases). Trimming removed 3 bases at V and 1 base at J, with 12 bases between. This CDR3 contains 14 residues. Germline lookup yields CDR1 GTSNPN and CDR2 SVGIG (reference sequence). This CDR3 is CAWSWTAGNTEAFF. The CDR3 coding sequence is TGTGCCTGGAGCTGGACAGCCGGGAACACTGAAGCTTTCTTT.

The rearrangement links TRBV27 to TRBJ1-2; D uncertain. Germline V gene lookup returns CDR1 MNHEY and CDR2 SMNVEV (reference sequence). The V gene lost 3 bases and the J gene lost 3 bases, with 8 bases spanning the gap. This CDR3 spans 13 amino acids. This chain's CDR3 is CASSFGGYYGYTF. CDR3 nucleotides: TGTGCCAGCAGTTTTGGAGGGTACTATGGCTACACCTTC.

V and J are TRBV10-2 and TRBJ1-2; D not resolved. V lost 8 bases, J lost 0 bases, and 7 bases lay in between. This CDR3 spans 12 amino acids. CDR1 and CDR2 (germline): WSHSY, SAAADI. The CDR3 sequence: CASGTANYGYTF. CDR3 nucleotide sequence: TGCGCCAGCGGAACAGCTAACTATGGCTACACCTTC.